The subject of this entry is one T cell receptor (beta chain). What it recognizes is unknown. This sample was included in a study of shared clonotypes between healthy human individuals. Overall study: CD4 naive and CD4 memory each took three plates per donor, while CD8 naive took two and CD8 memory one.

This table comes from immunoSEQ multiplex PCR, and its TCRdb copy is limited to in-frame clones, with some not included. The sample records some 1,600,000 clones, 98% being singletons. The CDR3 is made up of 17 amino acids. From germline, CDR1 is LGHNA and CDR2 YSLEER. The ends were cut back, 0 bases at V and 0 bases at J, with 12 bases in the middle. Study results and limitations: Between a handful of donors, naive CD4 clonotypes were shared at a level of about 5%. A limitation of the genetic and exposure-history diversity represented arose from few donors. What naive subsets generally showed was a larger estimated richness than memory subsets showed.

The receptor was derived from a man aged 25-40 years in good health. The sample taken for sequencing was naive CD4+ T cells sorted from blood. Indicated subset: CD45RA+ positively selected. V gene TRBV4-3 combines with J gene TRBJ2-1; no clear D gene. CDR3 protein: CASSQDPPESSYNEQFF. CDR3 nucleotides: TGCGCCAGCAGCCAAGATCCACCTGAAAGCTCCTACAATGAGCAGTTCTTC.